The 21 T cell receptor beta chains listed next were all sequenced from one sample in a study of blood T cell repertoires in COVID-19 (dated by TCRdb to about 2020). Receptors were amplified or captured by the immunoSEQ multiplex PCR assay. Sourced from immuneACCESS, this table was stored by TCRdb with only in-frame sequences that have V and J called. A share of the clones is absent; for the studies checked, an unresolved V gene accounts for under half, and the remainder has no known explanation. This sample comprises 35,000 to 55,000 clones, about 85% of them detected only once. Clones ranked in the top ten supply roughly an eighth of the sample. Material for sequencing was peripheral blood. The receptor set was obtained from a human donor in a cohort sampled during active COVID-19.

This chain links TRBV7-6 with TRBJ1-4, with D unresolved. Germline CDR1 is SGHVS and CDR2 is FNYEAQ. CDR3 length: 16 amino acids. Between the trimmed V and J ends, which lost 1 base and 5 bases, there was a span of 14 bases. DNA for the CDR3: TGTGCCAGCAGCTTAGAGCATGGACTAGCAAATGAAAAACTGTTTTTT. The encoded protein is CASSLEHGLANEKLFF.

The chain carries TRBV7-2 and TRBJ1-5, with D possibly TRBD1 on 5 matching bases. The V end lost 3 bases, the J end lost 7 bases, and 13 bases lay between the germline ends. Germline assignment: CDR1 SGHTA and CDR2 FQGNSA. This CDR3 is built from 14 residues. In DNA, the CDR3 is TGTGCCAGCAGCTTGGAGAGGGGAGGACAGCCCCAGCATTTT. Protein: CASSLERGGQPQHF.

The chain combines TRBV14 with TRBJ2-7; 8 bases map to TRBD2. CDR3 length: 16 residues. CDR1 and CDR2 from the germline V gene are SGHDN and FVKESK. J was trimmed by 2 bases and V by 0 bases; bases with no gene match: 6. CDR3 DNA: TGTGCCAGCAGCCAAGATCGAGCGGGGGCCGCCTACGAGCAGTACTTC. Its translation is CASSQDRAGAAYEQYF.

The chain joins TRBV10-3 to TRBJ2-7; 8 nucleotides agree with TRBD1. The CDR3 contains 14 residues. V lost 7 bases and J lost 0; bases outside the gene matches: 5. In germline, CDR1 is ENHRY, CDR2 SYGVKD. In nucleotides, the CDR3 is TGTGCCATCACCCGGGACAGGACCTCCTACGAGCAGTACTTC. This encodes CAITRDRTSYEQYF.

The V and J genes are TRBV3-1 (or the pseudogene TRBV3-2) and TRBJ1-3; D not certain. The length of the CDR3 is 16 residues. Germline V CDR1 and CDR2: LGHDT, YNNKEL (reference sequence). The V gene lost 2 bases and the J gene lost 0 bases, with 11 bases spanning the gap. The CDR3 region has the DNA TGTGCCAGCAGCCAATCCGGAAGCGCCTCTGGAAACACCATATATTTT. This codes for CASSQSGSASGNTIYF.

The DNA of the CDR3 is TGTGCCAGCAGCTTGGTCCTAGCGGGGGGCCGACTCTACGAGCAGTACTTC. Translation: CASSLVLAGGRLYEQYF. This chain joins TRBV5-4 and TRBJ2-7, with TRBD2 matching 11 bases. J lost 3 bases, V lost 0 bases, and 8 bases had no gene match. The CDR3 runs 17 residues. CDR1 is SGHNT and CDR2 is YYREEE in the germline V gene (reference sequence).

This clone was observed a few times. The CDR3 spells CASSQGRVALAGAISTDTQYF. CDR3 DNA sequence: TGTGCCAGCAGCCAAGGGAGGGTGGCGCTAGCGGGGGCCATTAGCACAGATACGCAGTATTTT. The chain has TRBV3-1 (or the pseudogene TRBV3-2) and TRBJ2-3; TRBD2 matches at 10 bases. J gave up 0 bases and V 1 base, and 16 bases lay outside the gene matches. Germline loops: CDR1 LGHDT, CDR2 YNNKEL (reference sequence). The CDR3 consists of 21 residues.

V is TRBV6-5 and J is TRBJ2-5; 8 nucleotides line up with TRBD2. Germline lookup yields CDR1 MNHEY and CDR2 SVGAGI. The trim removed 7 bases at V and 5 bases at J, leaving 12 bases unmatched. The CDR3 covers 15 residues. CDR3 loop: CASTPPGGGRETQYF. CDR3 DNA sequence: TGTGCCAGCACTCCCCCGGGGGGGGGTCGTGAGACCCAGTACTTC.

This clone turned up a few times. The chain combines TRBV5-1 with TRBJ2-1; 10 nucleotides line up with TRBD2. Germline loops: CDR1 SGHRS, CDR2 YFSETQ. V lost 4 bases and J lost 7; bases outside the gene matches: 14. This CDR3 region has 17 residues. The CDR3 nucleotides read TGCGCCAGCAGCGGAACTAGCGGGAATTACGGATCTAATGAGCAGTTCTTC. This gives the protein CASSGTSGNYGSNEQFF.

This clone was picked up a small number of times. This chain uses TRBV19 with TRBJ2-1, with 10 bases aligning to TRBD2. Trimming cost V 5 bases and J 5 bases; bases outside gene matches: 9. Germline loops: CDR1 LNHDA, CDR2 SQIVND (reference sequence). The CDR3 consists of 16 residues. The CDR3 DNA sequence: TGTGCCAGTAGTCCCGTGGGGAGCGGGGGGGACAATGAGCAGTTCTTC. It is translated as CASSPVGSGGDNEQFF.

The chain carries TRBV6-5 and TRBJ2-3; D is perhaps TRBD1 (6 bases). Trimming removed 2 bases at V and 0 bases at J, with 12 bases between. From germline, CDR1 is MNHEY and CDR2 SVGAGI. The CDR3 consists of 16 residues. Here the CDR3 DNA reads TGTGCCAGCAGTTACGGCGCTGACAGGAGCACAGATACGCAGTATTTT. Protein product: CASSYGADRSTDTQYF.

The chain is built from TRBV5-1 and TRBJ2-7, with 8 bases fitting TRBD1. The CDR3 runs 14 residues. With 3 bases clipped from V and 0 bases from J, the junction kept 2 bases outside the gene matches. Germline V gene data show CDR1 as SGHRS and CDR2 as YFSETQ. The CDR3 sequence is CASSWTGISYEQYF. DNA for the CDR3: TGCGCCAGCAGCTGGACAGGGATCTCCTACGAGCAGTACTTC.

CDR3 bases: TGTGCCAGTAGTATAGCGATCGCGACAGGCGGCAACGAGCAGTACTTC. Residues: CASSIAIATGGNEQYF. The chain couples TRBV19 to TRBJ2-7; possible D gene TRBD1, 6 bases. Per the germline V gene, CDR1 is LNHDA and CDR2 is SQIVND (reference sequence). Trimming left V 1 base short and J 5 bases short, with 18 bases between. This CDR3 has 16 amino acids.

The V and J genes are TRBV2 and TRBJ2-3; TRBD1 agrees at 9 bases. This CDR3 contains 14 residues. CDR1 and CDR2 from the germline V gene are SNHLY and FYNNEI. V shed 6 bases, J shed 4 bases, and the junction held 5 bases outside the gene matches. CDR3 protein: CASRSTGGSDTQYF. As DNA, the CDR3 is TGTGCCAGCAGATCCACAGGGGGCTCAGATACGCAGTATTTT. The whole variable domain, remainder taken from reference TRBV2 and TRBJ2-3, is EPEVTQTPSHQVTQMGQEVILRCVPISNHLYFYWYRQILGQKVEFLVSFYNNEISEKSEIFDDQFSVERPDGSNFTLKIRSTKLEDSAMYFCASRSTGGSDTQYFGPGTRLTVL.

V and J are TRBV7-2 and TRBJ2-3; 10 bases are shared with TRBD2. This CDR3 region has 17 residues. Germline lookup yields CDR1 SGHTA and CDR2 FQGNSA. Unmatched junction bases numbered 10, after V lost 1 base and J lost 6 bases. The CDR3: CASSLVKRGGSVDTQYF. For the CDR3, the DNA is TGTGCCAGCAGCTTAGTGAAGCGGGGGGGCTCAGTGGATACGCAGTATTTT.

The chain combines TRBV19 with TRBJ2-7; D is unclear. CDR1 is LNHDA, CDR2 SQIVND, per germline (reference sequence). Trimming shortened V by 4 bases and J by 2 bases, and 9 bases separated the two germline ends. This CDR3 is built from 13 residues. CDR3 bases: TGTGCCAGTAGTACCCAGGCTACCTACGAGCAGTACTTC. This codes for CASSTQATYEQYF.

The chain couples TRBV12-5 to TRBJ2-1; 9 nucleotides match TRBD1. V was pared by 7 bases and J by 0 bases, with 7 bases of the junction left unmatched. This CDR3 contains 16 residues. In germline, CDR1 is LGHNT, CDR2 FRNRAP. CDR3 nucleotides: TGTGCTAGTGTCTTTTCGACAGGGGGCTCCTACAATGAGCAGTTCTTC. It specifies CASVFSTGGSYNEQFF.

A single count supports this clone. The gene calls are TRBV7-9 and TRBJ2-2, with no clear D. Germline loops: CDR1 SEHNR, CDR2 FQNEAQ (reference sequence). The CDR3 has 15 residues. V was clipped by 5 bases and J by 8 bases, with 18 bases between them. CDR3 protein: CASSVTGSYGGELFF. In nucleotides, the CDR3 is TGTGCCAGCAGCGTAACCGGGTCCTACGGAGGGGAGCTGTTTTTT. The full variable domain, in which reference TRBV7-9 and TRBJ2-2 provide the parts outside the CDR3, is DTGVSQNPRHKITKRGQNVTFRCDPISEHNRLYWYRQTLGQGPEFLTYFQNEAQLEKSRLLSDRFSAERPKGSFSTLEIQRTEQGDSAMYLCASSVTGSYGGELFFGEGSRLTVL.

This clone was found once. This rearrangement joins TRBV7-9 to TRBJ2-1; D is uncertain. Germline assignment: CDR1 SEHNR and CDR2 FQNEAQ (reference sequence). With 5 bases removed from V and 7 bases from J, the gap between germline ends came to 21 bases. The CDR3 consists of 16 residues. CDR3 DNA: TGTGCCAGCAGCATCAACCCCCTCCTCCCGAGGAATGAGCAGTTCTTC. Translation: CASSINPLLPRNEQFF. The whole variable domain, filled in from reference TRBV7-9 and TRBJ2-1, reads DTGVSQNPRHKITKRGQNVTFRCDPISEHNRLYWYRQTLGQGPEFLTYFQNEAQLEKSRLLSDRFSAERPKGSFSTLEIQRTEQGDSAMYLCASSINPLLPRNEQFFGPGTRLTVL.

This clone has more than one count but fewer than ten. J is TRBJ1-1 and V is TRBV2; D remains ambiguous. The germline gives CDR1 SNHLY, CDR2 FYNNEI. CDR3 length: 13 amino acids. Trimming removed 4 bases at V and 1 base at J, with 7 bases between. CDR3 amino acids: CASSARWNTEAFF. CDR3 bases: TGTGCCAGCAGTGCACGGTGGAACACTGAAGCTTTCTTT.

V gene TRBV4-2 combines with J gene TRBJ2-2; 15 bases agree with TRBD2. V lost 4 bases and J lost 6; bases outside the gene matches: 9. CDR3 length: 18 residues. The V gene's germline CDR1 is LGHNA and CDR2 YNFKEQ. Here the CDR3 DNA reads TGTGCCAGCAGCCCTCGGACTAGCGGGGGGGCGAAGTCCGGGGAGCTGTTTTTT. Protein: CASSPRTSGGAKSGELFF.